This T cell receptor (beta chain) came from a study of blood T cells in healthy people across ages (dated by TCRdb to about 2015). Study-level background: In model experiments, template switching captured roughly one uniquely barcoded TCR beta cDNA molecule for every two T cells. The donors were divided into four age groups: young (average about 16 years), middle-aged (about 39), aged (approximately 62) and long-lived (nearly 85). For two donors (one aged 18 to 30 and one aged 80 or older), the study analyzed two additional independent replicas of 1 million unique cDNA reads from the same blood draw. Using deep sequencing normalized with unique cDNA molecular identifiers, the study measured how TCR beta repertoire diversity changes with age. To avoid experimental bias, donors of different ages were spread randomly across the sequencing lanes.

The donors were roughly 40 Caucasian individuals from Russia, aged roughly 6 to 100 years, who were systemically healthy. Around 10 milliliters of peripheral blood were collected from each donor into EDTA-treated Vacutainer tubes. Ficoll-Paque density-gradient centrifugation was used to isolate PBMCs, with at least 6 million obtained per sample. Trizol reagent was used to extract total RNA from PBMCs, with at least 5 micrograms per sample. For every donor, an aliquot of PBMCs went through flow cytometry to measure the percentages of naive CD45RAhigh/CD27high T cells. About this clonotype itself: Its antigen remains unidentified. No clone much larger than this one lies a single base away; base qualities are absent.

General findings and caveats noted by the study authors: The percentage of naive T cells measured by flow cytometry correlated strongly with observed TCR beta diversity. Observed TCR beta diversity per million T cells fell roughly linearly with age, and a significant reduction was already apparent by age about 38. Since profiling was done on bulk unsorted PBMCs, naive and antigen-experienced compartments could not be conclusively compared. The long-lived group showed more naive CD4+ T cells, fewer expanded clones and increased TCR diversity than the aged group, suggesting age selection. Because donor CMV infection status was unknown, age-related changes in expanded clonotypes were potentially confounded. Estimates of total diversity from one million sequenced T cells were regarded as lower bounds and underestimates.

Preparation of the library involved 5' RACE. TCRdb shows the sequencer as Illumina HiSeq 2500. A second PCR of roughly 7 to 12 cycles was performed with a sample-barcoded 5' primer and a J-beta primer mix. A unique molecular identifier was introduced onto each TCR beta cDNA molecule by a template-switch 5' adaptor carrying 12 random nucleotides. Each sample yielded at least 3 million CDR3-containing paired-end reads. First-strand cDNA was synthesized from all RNA with the Mint cDNA synthesis kit, primed by a TRBC-specific oligonucleotide. Following uracil-DNA glycosylase treatment, a first 18-cycle PCR with universal primers M1SS and BC2_uni_R was performed on all cDNA. In the authors' own workflow: For normalization, 1 million high-quality reads, each with a distinct molecular identifier, were randomly selected from each sample. Reads sharing molecular identifiers were discarded rather than binned into consensus sequences. MiTCR, run with a Q25 quality threshold and the strictest error-elimination algorithm, handled CDR3 identification, clonotype clustering and error correction. A nonparametric unseen species model with Euler transformation was used to estimate a lower bound on total TCR beta diversity. In-frame beta chains were kept once TCRdb had trimmed the public reads at Q25 with fastp and called clones with MiXCR. Each record represents a unique CDR3 protein, reported with the most common genes and DNA among its rows. The V and J calls shown here were made by TCRdb, not taken from the authors' results. The sample yields about 900,000 distinct CDR3 sequences; approximately 67% were counted once. Jointly, the top ten make up 25% to 35% of the sample.

Reading from cysteine to phenylalanine, the CDR3 counts 13 amino acids. Of the read, only the CDR3 DNA is kept; its 39 bases are in frame from base 1. Per the germline V gene, MNHEY is the CDR1 and SVGAGI is the CDR2. V is cut by 5 bases and J by 4 bases, and the space between the germline ends is 12 bases. This TCR was recovered from a young man in good health. This chain is built from TRBV6-5 and TRBJ2-7; perhaps TRBD1 is the D gene, with 6 bases matching. Sequencing was carried out using blood. The CDR3 protein sequence reads: CASSTQGIYEQYF. The DNA sequence follows: TGTGCCAGCAGTACCCAGGGGATATACGAGCAGTACTTC.